This TCR beta chain derives from a study of blood T cell repertoires in COVID-19. Background on the study: Specimens from acute and convalescent COVID-19 originated in the United States, Italy and Spain. Sample material is recorded as cDNA or gDNA derived from T cells, B-cell-depleted T cells, or PBMCs.

CDR1 is SGHVT, CDR2 SQSDAQ, per germline. The CDR3 is made up of 21 amino acids. The V and J ends lost 0 bases and 0 bases respectively, with 23 bases between them. Per the study methods: Reference gene primer amplification yielded estimated nucleated cell counts. The data were produced by immunoSEQ multiplex PCR, yet TCRdb's version contains in-frame clones alone and is incomplete. From that table come the V and J calls and clone size; the DNA was used to work out D and trimming. The profile covers 130,000 or so clones, with roughly 69% appearing a single time and approximately 2% taken by the ten largest.

V is TRBV7-4 and J is TRBJ1-4, with D maybe TRBD1 (5 bases). This receptor was taken from a woman in her sixties or seventies with acute or convalescent COVID-19. The sample was peripheral blood. The CDR3 nucleotides read TGTGCCAGCAGCTTAGCGGATGGGCAGGGAGGGTTTTTTGCAACTAATGAAAAACTGTTTTTT. Amino acids: CASSLADGQGGFFATNEKLFF.